This T cell receptor (beta chain) was obtained from a study of human T cells and chemical hapten exposure. At the level of the study: A 2 cm by 2 cm inner upper arm patch received 2% DPC for sensitization. Upper-back patch tests with 0.01% DPC were read at 6 days. Study outcomes and limitations: PT1 expanded TCR numbers tracked positively with patch test score.

Time point given: pre-sensitization, week 0. Regarding treatment: therapeutic diphenylcyclopropenone sensitization with weekly scalp DPC. Original processing notes: Sample-level TCR yields exhibited a median of approximately 88,000, with a range of roughly 20,000 to 700,000. TCRdb re-called the RACE reads through MiXCR, storing one row per CDR3 protein. TCRdb, not the original authors, processed these V and J calls. The sample records approximately 370,000 distinct CDR3 sequences, about 5.4% being singletons. In its sample, this clonotype was seen many times. Its antigen is not identified. Trimming pared 2 bases from V and 4 bases from J, leaving 12 bases between. The germline gives CDR1 SGHTA, CDR2 FQGNSA. The CDR3 is 16 residues long.

The rearrangement uses TRBV7-2 and TRBJ2-6, with D hard to call. Sequenced here: whole blood, sampled in connection with sensitization to the hapten diphenylcyclopropenone (DPC). This TCR came from a woman in her late teens or twenties with alopecia areata. Some clones in this sample may be carry-over from other donors' samples. In DNA form, the CDR3 reads TGTGCCAGCAGCTTACGCGGTATAGGGGGGGCCAACGTCCTGACTTTC. Translating gives CASSLRGIGGANVLTF. The variable domain in full, completed from reference TRBV7-2 and TRBJ2-6, reads GAGVSQSPSNKVTEKGKDVELRCDPISGHTALYWYRQSLGQGLEFLIYFQGNSAPDKSGLPSDRFSAERTGGSVSTLTIQRTQQEDSAVYLCASSLRGIGGANVLTFGAGSRLTVL.